These 12 T cell receptor beta chains were sequenced from one sample in a study of T-cell reconstitution after alpha-beta-depleted transplantation in children. As it was prepared, the TCRbeta library received unique molecular identifiers. MiXCR, applied by TCRdb to the PCR reads, yields one record per CDR3 protein. The sample consists of some 490,000 distinct CDR3 sequences, around 13% of them appearing once. This specimen was PBMCs from the stem cell graft donor, taken from the stem cell graft. Receptors originate from a human donor who donated a stem cell graft to a child with combined immunodeficiency.

Ten or more counts support this clonotype. The chain uses TRBV24-1 and TRBJ2-1; 10 nucleotides align to TRBD2. Germline CDR1 and CDR2: KGHDR and SFDVKD. V gave up 4 bases and J gave up 12 bases; unmatched junction bases: 8. The CDR3 length is 14 residues. The CDR3 is CATSEAGGPLGQFF. DNA for the CDR3: TGTGCCACCAGTGAAGCGGGAGGGCCTCTGGGGCAGTTCTTC.

In the case of this clonotype: Since a much larger clone is just one base distant, this may be a read error. The CDR3 spells CASSDDVYGYTF. In DNA, the CDR3 is TGTGCCAGCTCCGACGATGTCTATGGCTACACCTTC. The rearrangement uses TRBV12-3 or TRBV12-4 and TRBJ1-2; no definite D call. Trimming took 8 bases from V and 4 from J, leaving 11 bases between them. CDR3 length: 12 amino acids.

This clonotype was found a few times. The chain carries TRBV7-2 and TRBJ2-7; D is undetermined. This CDR3 spans 14 amino acids. V lost 1 base, J lost 4 bases, and 11 bases lay in between. Germline CDR1 SGHTA, CDR2 FQGNSA. The CDR3 DNA sequence: TGTGCCAGCAGCTTAGAGGCCAGGCTGTACGAGCAGTACTTC. Protein product: CASSLEARLYEQYF.

This clonotype came up a few times. V is TRBV5-1 and J is TRBJ2-1; TRBD2 is a possible D gene (5 bases). This CDR3 has 16 residues. The V end was cut by 4 bases, the J end by 0 bases, with 14 bases between. Looked up from germline, CDR1 is SGHRS and CDR2 is YFSETQ. CDR3 bases: TGCGCCAGCAGCCCGGGAAGGCGGAGCTCCTACAATGAGCAGTTCTTC. It yields the protein CASSPGRRSSYNEQFF.

The chain joins TRBV20-1 to TRBJ2-3; 8 positions agree with TRBD2. The V and J ends lost 0 bases and 11 bases, in that order; junction bases with no gene match: 7. CDR1 DFQATT and CDR2 SNEGSKA come from the germline V gene (reference sequence). The CDR3 totals 13 residues. CDR3 in amino acids: CSARENSGARQYF. DNA for the CDR3: TGCAGTGCTAGAGAAAATAGCGGGGCCCGGCAGTATTTT.

The V and J genes are TRBV4-3 and TRBJ2-7, with D perhaps assigned TRBD1 or TRBD2 (5 bases each). This CDR3 region has 15 residues. Trimming pared 0 bases from V and 4 bases from J, leaving 13 bases between. Germline values: CDR1 LGHNA, CDR2 YSLEER. CDR3 DNA sequence: TGCGCCAGCAGCCAAGATCGAGGGGAGTGGTACGAGCAGTACTTC. It encodes CASSQDRGEWYEQYF.

The chain carries TRBV10-3 and TRBJ2-3, with D tentatively TRBD2 (5 bases). Trimming took 3 bases from V and 2 from J, leaving 15 bases between them. The CDR3 is made up of 16 amino acids. The germline CDR1 and CDR2 sequences are ENHRY and SYGVKD. CDR3 amino acids: CAISERALRDTDTQYF. CDR3 in DNA: TGTGCCATCAGTGAACGGGCCCTACGGGACACAGATACGCAGTATTTT.

Only a few counts were recorded for this clonotype. This chain uses TRBV19 with TRBJ2-7; tentative D call: TRBD1 (6 bases). V was cut by 5 bases and J by 2 bases, with 13 bases left in between. The CDR3 consists of 14 residues. Germline CDR1 LNHDA, CDR2 SQIVND (reference sequence). DNA for the CDR3: TGTGCCAGTAGTGCCGGGGACACCGCCTACGAGCAGTACTTC. This translates into CASSAGDTAYEQYF.

This clonotype was picked up many times. The rearrangement joins TRBV20-1 to TRBJ2-1; D is ambiguous. This CDR3 contains 14 residues. Germline V gene lookup returns CDR1 DFQATT and CDR2 SNEGSKA (reference sequence). The ends were cut back, 0 bases at V and 1 base at J, with 7 bases in the middle. CDR3 nucleotides: TGCAGTGCTAGAGATCTCTTTTCCTACAATGAGCAGTTCTTC. This encodes CSARDLFSYNEQFF.

This rearrangement joins TRBV12-3 or TRBV12-4 to TRBJ2-7; 9 bases align to TRBD1. Trimming cost V 1 base and J 3 bases; bases outside gene matches: 7. The CDR3 totals 16 residues. The CDR3 reads CASSLGTTGGVYEQYF. The CDR3 DNA follows: TGTGCCAGCAGTTTAGGCACCACAGGGGGCGTCTACGAGCAGTACTTC.

The CDR3 sequence is CASTKLAGDFSYEQYF. The CDR3 DNA reads TGTGCCAGCACCAAACTAGCGGGGGATTTCTCCTACGAGCAGTACTTC. The chain recombines TRBV7-9 with TRBJ2-7; TRBD2 matches at 11 bases. Germline CDR1 reads SEHNR; CDR2 reads FQNEAQ (reference sequence). The CDR3 is 16 residues long. V was pared by 7 bases and J by 0 bases, with 8 bases of the junction left unmatched. Full variable domain (missing parts from reference TRBV7-9 and TRBJ2-7): DTGVSQNPRHKITKRGQNVTFRCDPISEHNRLYWYRQTLGQGPEFLTYFQNEAQLEKSRLLSDRFSAERPKGSFSTLEIQRTEQGDSAMYLCASTKLAGDFSYEQYFGPGTRLTVT.

V is TRBV9 and J is TRBJ1-2; D not resolved. Germline V gives CDR1 SGDLS, CDR2 YYNGEE. The germline V and J ends were trimmed by 4 bases and 6 bases, with 13 bases remaining between them. This CDR3 comprises 13 residues. The DNA for the CDR3 is TGTGCCAGCAGCCCCCTGTTGAGGGATGGCTACACCTTC. Translating gives CASSPLLRDGYTF.